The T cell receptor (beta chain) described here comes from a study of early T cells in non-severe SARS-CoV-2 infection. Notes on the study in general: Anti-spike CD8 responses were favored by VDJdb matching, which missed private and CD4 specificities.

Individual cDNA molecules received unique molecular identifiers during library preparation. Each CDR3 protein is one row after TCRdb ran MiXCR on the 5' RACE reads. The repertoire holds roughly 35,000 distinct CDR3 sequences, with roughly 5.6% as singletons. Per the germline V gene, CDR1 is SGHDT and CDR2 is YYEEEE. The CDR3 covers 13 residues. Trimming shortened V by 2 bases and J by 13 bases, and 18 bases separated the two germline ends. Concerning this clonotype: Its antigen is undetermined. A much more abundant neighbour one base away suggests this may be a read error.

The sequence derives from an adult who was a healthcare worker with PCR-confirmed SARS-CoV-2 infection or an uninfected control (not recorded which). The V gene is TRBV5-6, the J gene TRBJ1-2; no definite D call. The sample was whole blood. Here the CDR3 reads CASSLVGPDGCTF. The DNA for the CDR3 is TGTGCCAGCAGCTTAGTTGGGCCAGATGGTTGCACCTTC.